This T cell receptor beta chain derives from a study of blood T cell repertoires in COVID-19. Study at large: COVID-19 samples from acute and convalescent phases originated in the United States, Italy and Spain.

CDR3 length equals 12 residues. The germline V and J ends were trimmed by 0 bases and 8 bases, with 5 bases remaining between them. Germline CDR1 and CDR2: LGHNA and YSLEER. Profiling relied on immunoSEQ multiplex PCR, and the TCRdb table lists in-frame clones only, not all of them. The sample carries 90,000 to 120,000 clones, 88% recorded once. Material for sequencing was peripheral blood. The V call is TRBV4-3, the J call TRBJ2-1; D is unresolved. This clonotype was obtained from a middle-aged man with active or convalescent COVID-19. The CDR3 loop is CASSQDSYEQFF. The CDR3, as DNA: TGCGCCAGCAGCCAAGATAGCTATGAGCAGTTCTTC.